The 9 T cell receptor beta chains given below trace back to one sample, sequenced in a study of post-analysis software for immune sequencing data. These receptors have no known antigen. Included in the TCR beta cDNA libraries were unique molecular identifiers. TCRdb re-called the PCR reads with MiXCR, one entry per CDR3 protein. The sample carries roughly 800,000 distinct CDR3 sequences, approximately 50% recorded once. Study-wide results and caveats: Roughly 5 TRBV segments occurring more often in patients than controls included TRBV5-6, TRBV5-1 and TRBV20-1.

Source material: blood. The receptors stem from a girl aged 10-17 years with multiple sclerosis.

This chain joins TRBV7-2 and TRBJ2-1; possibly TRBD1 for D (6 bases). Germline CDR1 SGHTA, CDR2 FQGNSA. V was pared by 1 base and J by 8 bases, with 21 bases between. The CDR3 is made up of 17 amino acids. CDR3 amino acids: CASSLGQVRSSADEQFF. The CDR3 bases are TGTGCCAGCAGCTTAGGACAGGTTAGAAGTTCTGCCGATGAGCAGTTCTTC.

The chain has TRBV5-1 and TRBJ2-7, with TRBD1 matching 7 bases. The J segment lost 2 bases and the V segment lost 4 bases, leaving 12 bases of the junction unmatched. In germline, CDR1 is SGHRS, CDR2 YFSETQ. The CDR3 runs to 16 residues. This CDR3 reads CASSLRTGVAAYEQYF. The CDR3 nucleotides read TGCGCCAGCAGCCTCCGAACAGGGGTCGCGGCCTACGAGCAGTACTTC.

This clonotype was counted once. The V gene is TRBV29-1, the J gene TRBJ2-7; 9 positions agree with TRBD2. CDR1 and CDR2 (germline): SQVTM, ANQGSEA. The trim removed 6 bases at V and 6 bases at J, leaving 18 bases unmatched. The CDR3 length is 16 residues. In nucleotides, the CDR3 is TGCAGCGTGGCGGGGCTAGCGGGAAAGGAGGGGTTCGAGCAGTACTTC. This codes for CSVAGLAGKEGFEQYF.

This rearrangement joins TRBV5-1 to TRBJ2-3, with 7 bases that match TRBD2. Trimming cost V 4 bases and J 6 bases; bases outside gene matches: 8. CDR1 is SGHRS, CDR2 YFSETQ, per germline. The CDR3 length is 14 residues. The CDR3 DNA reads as TGCGCCAGCAGCAAGCGACTAGCAGGGGATACGCAGTATTTT. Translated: CASSKRLAGDTQYF. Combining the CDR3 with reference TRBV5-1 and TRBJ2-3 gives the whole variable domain KAGVTQTPRYLIKTRGQQVTLSCSPISGHRSVSWYQQTPGQGLQFLFEYFSETQRNKGNFPGRFSGRQFSNSRSEMNVSTLELGDSALYLCASSKRLAGDTQYFGPGTRLTVL.

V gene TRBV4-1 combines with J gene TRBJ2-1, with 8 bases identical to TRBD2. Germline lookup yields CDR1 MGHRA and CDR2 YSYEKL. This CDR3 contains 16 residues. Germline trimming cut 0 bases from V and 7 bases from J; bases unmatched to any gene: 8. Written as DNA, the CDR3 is TGCGCCAGCAGCCAAGATGGGATAGCGGGACATAATGAGCAGTTCTTC. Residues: CASSQDGIAGHNEQFF.

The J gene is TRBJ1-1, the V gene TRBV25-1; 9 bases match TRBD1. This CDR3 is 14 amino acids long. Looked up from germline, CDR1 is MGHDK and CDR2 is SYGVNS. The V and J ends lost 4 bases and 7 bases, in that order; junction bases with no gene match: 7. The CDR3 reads CASSAGTGTSEAFF. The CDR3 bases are TGTGCCAGCAGTGCCGGGACAGGGACGAGTGAAGCTTTCTTT.

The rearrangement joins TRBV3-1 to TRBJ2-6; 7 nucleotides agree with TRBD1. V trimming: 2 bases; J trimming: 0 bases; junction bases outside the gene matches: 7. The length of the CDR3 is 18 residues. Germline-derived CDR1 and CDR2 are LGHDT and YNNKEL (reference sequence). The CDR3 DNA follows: TGTGCCAGCAGCCAACTCAGACAGGGAAACTCTGGGGCCAACGTCCTGACTTTC. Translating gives CASSQLRQGNSGANVLTF.

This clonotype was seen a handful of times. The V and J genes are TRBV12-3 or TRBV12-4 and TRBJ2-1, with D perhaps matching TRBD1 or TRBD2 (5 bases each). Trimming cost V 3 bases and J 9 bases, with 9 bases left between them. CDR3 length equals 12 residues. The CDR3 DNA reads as TGTGCCAGCAGTTTCAGAGGGGTTGAGCAGTTCTTC. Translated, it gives CASSFRGVEQFF.

CDR3 residues: CSVAPGLAATGELFF. CDR3 coding DNA: TGCAGCGTTGCTCCGGGACTAGCGGCCACCGGGGAGCTGTTTTTT. The chain is built from TRBV29-1 and TRBJ2-2; 11 bases map to TRBD2. CDR3 length equals 15 residues. Germline lookup yields CDR1 SQVTM and CDR2 ANQGSEA. J lost 4 bases, V lost 4 bases, and 5 bases had no gene match.